A selection of T cell receptor beta chains follows, all from one sample in a study of lung T cells in sarcoidosis with Löfgren's syndrome. TCRdb fed the reads into MiXCR, producing one record per CDR3 protein. Of approximately 20,000 distinct CDR3 sequences in the sample, roughly 22% were seen once. The source material was CD4+ T cells from PBMCs. The receptors derive from a human donor with sarcoidosis (Löfgren's syndrome or another form), or a control subject (not recorded which). CDR3s include the opening cysteine and the closing phenylalanine or tryptophan. A D gene is named only where the DNA matches it firmly. Clone sizes are given selectively: once, few, many, or a class where the clone is expanded.

NA	many	TRBJ2-4	TRBV5-1	TGCGCCAGCAGCTTGCGCGCAGGGCCGAAAGCCAAAAACATTCAGTACTTC	CASSLRAGPKAKNIQYF
TRBD1	NA	TRBJ2-7	TRBV6-5	TGTGCCAGCAGTAGGACAGGGGTGGGGTGCGAGCAGTACTTC	CASSRTGVGCEQYF
NA	NA	TRBJ2-3	TRBV5-1	TGCGCCAGCAGCTTGTCGGCAGGTGGAGATACGCAGTGTTTT	CASSLSAGGDTQCF
NA	medium-sized	TRBJ1-3	TRBV6-1	TGTGCCAGCGAGACAGCTTCTGGAAACACCATATATTTT	CASETASGNTIYF
TRBD1	NA	TRBJ2-1	TRBV29-1	TGCAGCGTTGACAGGGGGAATGAGCAGTTCTTC	CSVDRGNEQFF
NA	many	TRBJ1-1	TRBV3-1	TGTGCCAGCAGCCAAGCGAGCCTTGGGGCTTTCTTT	CASSQASLGAFF
NA	many	TRBJ2-3	TRBV7-2	TGTGCCAGCAGCTTAGCGGTCACAGATACGCAGTATTTT	CASSLAVTDTQYF
NA	many	TRBJ2-5	TRBV4-2	TGTGCCAGCAGCCTGGGTTCCATGGAGACCCAGTACTTC	CASSLGSMETQYF
TRBD1	medium-sized	TRBJ1-1	TRBV6-1	TGTGCCAGCAGCCCCAGACAGGGGAACACTGAAGCTTTCTTT	CASSPRQGNTEAFF
TRBD2	many	TRBJ2-1	TRBV14	TGTGCCAGCAGCCAAGATAGGGGGTCACTAGCGGTACACAATGAGCAGTTCTTC	CASSQDRGSLAVHNEQFF
TRBD2	many	TRBJ2-3	TRBV6-1	TGTGCCAGCAGTGGGACTAGCGGGGGGGCTAGCACAGATGCGCAGTATTTT	CASSGTSGGASTDAQYF
TRBD1	NA	TRBJ2-5	TRBV15	TGTGCCACCAGCAGAGAACAGGGGGCCCAAGAGACCCAGTACTTC	CATSREQGAQETQYF
TRBD2	many	TRBJ2-3	TRBV10-1	TGCGCCAGCAGTGGGACTAGCACGACTACGCAGTATTTT	CASSGTSTTTQYF
NA	many	TRBJ2-1	TRBV12-3/TRBV12-4	TGTGCCAGCAGTTTTTTGGATGAGCAGTTCTTC	CASSFLDEQFF
TRBD2	many	TRBJ2-1	TRBV6-2/TRBV6-3	TGTGCCAGCAGCCGACTAGCGGGTTTAAACAATGAGCAGTTCTTC	CASSRLAGLNNEQFF
NA	few	TRBJ2-3	TRBV7-9	TGTGCCAGCAGCCGGGACACGGCATCAGATACGCAGTATTTT	CASSRDTASDTQYF
TRBD1	many	TRBJ1-5	TRBV20-1	TGCAGTGCCCTTCACAGGGGGCATCAGCCCCAGCATTTT	CSALHRGHQPQHF
NA	many	TRBJ2-5	TRBV28	TGTGCCAGCAGGGAATTTAGCTTTGGCCCCCAAGAGACCCAGTACTTC	CASREFSFGPQETQYF
NA	medium-sized	TRBJ2-7	TRBV15	TGTGCCACCAGCAGAGATCAGGGGAGGTACGAGCAGTACTTC	CATSRDQGRYEQYF
NA	many	TRBJ2-3	TRBV12-3/TRBV12-4	TGTGCCAGCAGTTTAAGGTCCCCGCAGTATTTT	CASSLRSPQYF
NA	medium-sized	TRBJ2-1	TRBV6-1	TGTGCCAGCAGCCCCCGGTTCGGGAGTCCCACCAATGAGCAGTTCTTC	CASSPRFGSPTNEQFF
NA	NA	TRBJ1-1	TRBV6-1	TGTGCCAGCAGTCCCCTTGGCGCTCGGGGGAACACTGAAGCTTTCTTT	CASSPLGARGNTEAFF
TRBD1	NA	TRBJ1-1	TRBV3-1	TGTGCCAGCAGCCAAGTACAGGGGGCCTCTGAAGCTTTCTTT	CASSQVQGASEAFF